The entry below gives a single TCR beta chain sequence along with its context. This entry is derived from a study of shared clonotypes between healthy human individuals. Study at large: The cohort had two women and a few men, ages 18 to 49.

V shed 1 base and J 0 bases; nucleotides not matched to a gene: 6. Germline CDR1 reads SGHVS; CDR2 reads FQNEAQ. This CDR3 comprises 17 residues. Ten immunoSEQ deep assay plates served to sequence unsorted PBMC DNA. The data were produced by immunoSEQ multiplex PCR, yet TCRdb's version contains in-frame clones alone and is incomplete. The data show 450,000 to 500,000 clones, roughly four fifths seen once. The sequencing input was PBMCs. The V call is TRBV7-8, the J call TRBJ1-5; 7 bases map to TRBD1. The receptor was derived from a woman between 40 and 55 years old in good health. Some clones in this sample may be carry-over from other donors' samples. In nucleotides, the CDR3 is TGTGCCAGCAGCTTAGTTAGGACAGGTTATAGCAATCAGCCCCAGCATTTT. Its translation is CASSLVRTGYSNQPQHF.